What follows are 23 T cell receptor beta chains derived from one specimen sequenced in a study of CD8 T cells in ankylosing spondylitis. Study-level points and caveats: A TCR beta motif of seven or eight highly homologous variants appeared characteristic of ankylosing spondylitis blood.

TCRdb called the 5' RACE reads again in MiXCR, with one record for every CDR3 protein. The sample consists of approximately 520,000 distinct CDR3 sequences, about 5% of them appearing once. These receptors have no identified antigens. What was sequenced was blood, either unsorted or a sorted T cell fraction (not recorded which). The receptors derive from a male donor with ankylosing spondylitis.

There are many counts of this clonotype. The rearrangement uses TRBV20-1 and TRBJ2-1; a possible D gene is TRBD2 (6 bases). Germline loops: CDR1 DFQATT, CDR2 SNEGSKA (reference sequence). Trimming stripped 5 bases from V and 1 base from J, with 18 bases between. The CDR3 covers 16 residues. The DNA of the CDR3 is TGCAGTGCTGGCCGAAGAACGGGAGTGTCCTACAATGAGCAGTTCTTC. Amino acids: CSAGRRTGVSYNEQFF.

This clonotype was detected many times. V gene TRBV5-1 combines with J gene TRBJ1-2, with a possible D match to TRBD1 (6 bases). CDR3 length: 13 amino acids. Looked up from germline, CDR1 is SGHRS and CDR2 is YFSETQ. V lost 4 bases and J lost 4, with 11 bases in between. This CDR3 reads CASSRDTFYGYTF. CDR3 in DNA: TGCGCCAGCAGCCGGGACACCTTCTATGGCTACACCTTC.

This chain links TRBV4-1 with TRBJ2-4; maybe TRBD2 (6 bases). V dropped 0 bases and J dropped 0 bases, with 27 bases sitting between them. Per the germline V gene, CDR1 is MGHRA and CDR2 is YSYEKL. The length of the CDR3 is 22 residues. The CDR3 DNA is TGCGCCAGCAGCCAAGATTGGAGCCACCCGACGCTGGAGGGGATAGCCAAAAACATTCAGTACTTC. It encodes CASSQDWSHPTLEGIAKNIQYF.

This clonotype was seen at least ten times. The chain combines TRBV20-1 with TRBJ2-7; D gene unclear. The CDR3 spans 14 residues. Germline V gives CDR1 DFQATT, CDR2 SNEGSKA (reference sequence). The germline V and J ends were trimmed by 8 bases and 1 base, with 18 bases remaining between them. The CDR3 DNA sequence: TGCAGTCCCCGAGGACCTAGTCGATCCTACGAGCAGTACTTC. Translating gives CSPRGPSRSYEQYF.

The sample holds many counts of this clonotype. This sequence joins TRBV5-1 and TRBJ1-1; no reliable D call. V was cut by 1 base and J by 6 bases, with 19 bases left in between. The CDR3 covers 16 residues. Germline V lookup: CDR1 SGHRS, CDR2 YFSETQ. CDR3 bases: TGCGCCAGCAGCTTGAGGTCCTTGGGGTCTCCCGCTGAAGCTTTCTTT. This gives the protein CASSLRSLGSPAEAFF. The full variable domain, with the rest looked up from reference TRBV5-1 and TRBJ1-1, is KAGVTQTPRYLIKTRGQQVTLSCSPISGHRSVSWYQQTPGQGLQFLFEYFSETQRNKGNFPGRFSGRQFSNSRSEMNVSTLELGDSALYLCASSLRSLGSPAEAFFGQGTRLTVV.

This clonotype was recorded at least ten times. The V and J genes are TRBV29-1 and TRBJ2-1; D possibly corresponds to TRBD1 (6 bases). V lost 6 bases, J lost 4 bases, and 13 bases lay in between. Germline-derived CDR1 and CDR2 are SQVTM and ANQGSEA. The CDR3 runs 13 residues. CDR3 loop: CSVPGHQYNEQFF. CDR3 bases: TGCAGCGTGCCGGGACACCAGTACAATGAGCAGTTCTTC.

This clonotype was recorded a few times. This chain uses TRBV24-1 with TRBJ2-1, with D perhaps TRBD2 (5 bases). Germline V gene sequence: CDR1 KGHDR, CDR2 SFDVKD. The CDR3 is 15 amino acids. Deletions cut 3 bases from V and 5 bases from J, with 13 bases between. The DNA of the CDR3 is TGTGCCACCAGTGATGTCCCGGGAAAGAACAATGAGCAGTTCTTC. Protein: CATSDVPGKNNEQFF.

This chain connects TRBV20-1 to TRBJ2-1; the match to TRBD2 covers 7 bases. The CDR3 totals 15 residues. Germline V lookup: CDR1 DFQATT, CDR2 SNEGSKA (reference sequence). V trimming: 3 bases; J trimming: 7 bases; junction bases outside the gene matches: 12. The CDR3 reads CSARAGTTLRNEQFF. The CDR3 nucleotides are TGCAGTGCTAGGGCCGGGACTACCCTTCGGAATGAGCAGTTCTTC.

This clonotype was recorded a few times. The V and J genes are TRBV28 and TRBJ2-5; the match to TRBD2 covers 9 bases. The CDR3 is 16 residues long. Germline V CDR1 and CDR2: MDHEN, SYDVKM. V dropped 2 bases and J dropped 5; count of bases not matched to a gene: 9. The CDR3 region is CASSLEVAGARETQYF. The CDR3 nucleotides are TGTGCCAGCAGTTTAGAGGTAGCGGGGGCGAGGGAGACCCAGTACTTC.

Only a few counts were recorded for this clonotype. The chain couples TRBV6-1 to TRBJ1-5, with 9 bases identical to TRBD1. Germline V CDR1 and CDR2: MNHNS, SASEGT. J was trimmed by 7 bases and V by 3 bases; bases with no gene match: 10. The CDR3 runs to 16 residues. The CDR3 reads CASSDRIGDRVQPQHF. The CDR3 DNA reads as TGTGCCAGCAGTGATCGCATAGGGGACAGGGTGCAGCCCCAGCATTTT.

This clonotype was picked up a small number of times. The rearrangement links TRBV20-1 to TRBJ1-5, with D unresolved. V shed 0 bases and J shed 1 base, with 4 bases lying between them. Per germline, CDR1 DFQATT and CDR2 SNEGSKA (reference sequence). The CDR3 consists of 13 residues. As DNA, the CDR3 is TGCAGTGCTAGAGACAGGAGCAATCAGCCCCAGCATTTT. Residues: CSARDRSNQPQHF.

This clonotype was observed many times. V gene TRBV7-2 combines with J gene TRBJ2-3; 10 bases are a match to TRBD1. Trimming cost V 5 bases and J 2 bases; bases outside gene matches: 7. Germline V gene data show CDR1 as SGHTA and CDR2 as FQGNSA. This CDR3 is built from 16 residues. The CDR3 sequence is CASSAGTGAPTDTQYF. DNA for the CDR3: TGTGCCAGCAGCGCTGGGACAGGGGCCCCCACAGATACGCAGTATTTT.

This clonotype has ten or more counts. This chain connects TRBV5-1 to TRBJ1-1; TRBD1 might be the D (5 bases). The CDR3 has 16 residues. Germline CDR1 reads SGHRS; CDR2 reads YFSETQ. V was clipped by 0 bases and J by 11 bases, with 23 bases between them. The CDR3 here is CASSLGYSRDGLRAFF. The DNA of the CDR3 is TGCGCCAGCAGCTTGGGCTATTCCCGGGACGGTTTAAGGGCTTTCTTT.

Many counts were recorded for this clonotype. The rearrangement joins TRBV11-2 to TRBJ1-1, with D uncertain. This CDR3 spans 14 amino acids. V lost 4 bases and J lost 1, with 10 bases in between. The germline V gene encodes CDR1 SGHAT and CDR2 FQNNGV. DNA of the CDR3: TGTGCCAGCAGCTCCAGGTTCTCGAACACTGAAGCTTTCTTT. It specifies CASSSRFSNTEAFF.

This clonotype was counted many times. This chain uses TRBV29-1 with TRBJ1-1; 7 positions match TRBD1. Trimming cost V 6 bases and J 4 bases; bases outside gene matches: 2. The CDR3 runs 11 residues. The germline V gene encodes CDR1 SQVTM and CDR2 ANQGSEA. As DNA, the CDR3 is TGCAGCGTCGACAGGGCCACTGAAGCTTTCTTT. This encodes CSVDRATEAFF.

The gene calls are TRBV25-1 and TRBJ2-7; 9 bases fit TRBD1. Germline CDR1 MGHDK, CDR2 SYGVNS. The CDR3 spans 14 residues. V was clipped by 6 bases and J by 5 bases; unmatched bases: 8. The CDR3 DNA follows: TGTGCCAGCAGCCCTTACAGGGGGCCGGACGAGCAGTACTTC. It translates to CASSPYRGPDEQYF.

Only one count was recorded for this clonotype. J is TRBJ1-1 and V is TRBV7-2; 9 bases map to TRBD1. The CDR3 is 14 amino acids. V lost 8 bases and J lost 0; bases outside the gene matches: 4. Germline V gene lookup returns CDR1 SGHTA and CDR2 FQGNSA. The CDR3 nucleotides are TGTGCCAGCCACAGGGGGCCAATGAACACTGAAGCTTTCTTT. It is translated as CASHRGPMNTEAFF.

This clonotype was counted many times. The rearrangement joins TRBV6-5 to TRBJ2-7; TRBD2 matches at 7 bases. The CDR3 sequence is 15 residues long. With V trimmed by 2 bases and J by 2 bases, 6 bases remained unmatched. Germline values: CDR1 MNHEY, CDR2 SVGAGI. The CDR3 protein is CASSYPGGGTYEQYF. The CDR3 bases are TGTGCCAGCAGTTACCCTGGGGGGGGTACCTACGAGCAGTACTTC.

This clonotype was picked up many times. The chain links TRBV27 to TRBJ1-5; D is possibly TRBD1 (5 bases). V lost 2 bases and J 3 bases, leaving 14 bases between the germline ends. Germline CDR1 is MNHEY and CDR2 is SMNVEV (reference sequence). This CDR3 spans 16 amino acids. The CDR3 loop is CASSLGAPTTNQPQHF. As DNA, the CDR3 is TGTGCCAGCAGTTTAGGGGCCCCAACTACCAATCAGCCCCAGCATTTT.

Ten or more counts support this clonotype. The V and J genes are TRBV27 and TRBJ1-2, with 10 nucleotides matching TRBD1. Looked up from germline, CDR1 is MNHEY and CDR2 is SMNVEV (reference sequence). Trimming cost V 8 bases and J 4 bases; bases outside gene matches: 10. The CDR3 is made up of 15 amino acids. CDR3 in amino acids: CASGILGQGPYGYTF. DNA of the CDR3: TGTGCCAGCGGGATCTTGGGACAGGGGCCCTATGGCTACACCTTC.

This clonotype was counted at least ten times. This chain connects TRBV20-1 to TRBJ2-3; D may match TRBD1 or TRBD2 (7 bases each). V was pared by 4 bases and J by 1 base, with 12 bases between. Germline loops: CDR1 DFQATT, CDR2 SNEGSKA (reference sequence). CDR3 size: 14 residues. CDR3 in DNA: TGCAGTGCTACTCAGGGGGGGGGCACAGATACGCAGTATTTT. This gives the protein CSATQGGGTDTQYF.

This sequence joins TRBV3-1 and TRBJ1-2, with TRBD1 matching 10 bases. Germline V gene data show CDR1 as LGHDT and CDR2 as YNNKEL (reference sequence). This CDR3 is 16 amino acids long. The J segment lost 8 bases and the V segment lost 5 bases, leaving 14 bases of the junction unmatched. CDR3 sequence (DNA): TGTGCCAGCAGCAACTGGGACAGGGGAGGTCTCGTGGGCTACACCTTC. Protein product: CASSNWDRGGLVGYTF.

This clonotype was seen more than once but under ten times. The chain employs TRBV5-5 and TRBJ2-2; 8 bases fit TRBD1. This CDR3 contains 14 residues. V trimming: 10 bases; J trimming: 5 bases; junction bases outside the gene matches: 10. Germline V CDR1 and CDR2: SGHKS, YYEKEE (reference sequence). CDR3 in amino acids: CAGQGGVGTGELFF. The CDR3 DNA is TGTGCCGGACAGGGTGGAGTCGGGACCGGGGAGCTGTTTTTT.